The 18 T cell receptor beta chains below come from one sample, sequenced in a study of OX40 agonist ivuxolimab in advanced cancers. Data came from immunoSEQ multiplex PCR; TCRdb stores just in-frame clones and leaves some out. Of about 70,000 clones listed, around 90% are singletons. Material: CD4+ or CD8+ T cells sorted from blood, obtained in a trial of the OX40 agonist ivuxolimab. These receptors all come from an adult with an advanced solid tumor such as melanoma, head and neck, liver or kidney cancer.

In this sample, this clone turned up a few times. This chain uses TRBV4-1 with TRBJ1-2, with 12 positions matching TRBD1. Germline V gene data show CDR1 as MGHRA and CDR2 as YSYEKL. This CDR3 is 17 amino acids long. The junction had 6 bases not matched to a gene; V was cut back by 0 bases and J by 4 bases. CDR3: CASSQDPGQGARYGYTF. The DNA of the CDR3 is TGCGCCAGCAGCCAAGATCCGGGACAGGGGGCGCGCTATGGCTACACCTTC.

This chain links TRBV2 with TRBJ1-2; 8 positions agree with TRBD1. CDR3 length equals 13 residues. Unmatched junction bases numbered 6, after V lost 8 bases and J lost 4 bases. Germline V gene sequence: CDR1 SNHLY, CDR2 FYNNEI. CDR3 protein: CASQDREIYGYTF. The CDR3, as DNA: TGTGCCAGCCAGGACAGGGAGATCTATGGCTACACCTTC.

This clone was seen a handful of times. The chain is built from TRBV11-2 and TRBJ1-2, with TRBD1 as a possible D gene (5 bases). The V end lost 4 bases, the J end lost 6 bases, and 15 bases lay between the germline ends. The CDR3 is 14 amino acids. Per germline, CDR1 SGHAT and CDR2 FQNNGV. DNA for the CDR3: TGTGCCAGCAGCTCCCTCCAGGGTAGGGATGGCTACACCTTC. Encoded protein: CASSSLQGRDGYTF.

This clone was found a few times. The chain is built from TRBV19 and TRBJ1-5, with D possibly being TRBD1 (5 bases). V was trimmed by 1 base and J by 7 bases, leaving 11 bases between them. Per germline, CDR1 LNHDA and CDR2 SQIVND (reference sequence). The CDR3 has 14 amino acids. In nucleotides, the CDR3 is TGTGCCAGTAGTATAGCCAGGGATTACCAGCCCCAGCATTTT. Protein sequence: CASSIARDYQPQHF.

The rearrangement links TRBV7-7 to TRBJ2-7, with unresolved D. The ends were cut back, 6 bases at V and 6 bases at J, with 15 bases in the middle. Looked up from germline, CDR1 is SSHAT and CDR2 is FNYEAQ (reference sequence). The CDR3 has 13 residues. CDR3 DNA sequence: TGTGCCAGCAGTATGGGCCTCCGAGGCGAGCAGTACTTC. Translating gives CASSMGLRGEQYF.

The V gene is TRBV2, the J gene TRBJ1-5; unclear D gene. Germline assignment: CDR1 SNHLY and CDR2 FYNNEI. This CDR3 comprises 13 residues. Trimming stripped 4 bases from V and 4 bases from J, with 8 bases between. CDR3 sequence: CASSAQANQPQHF. In DNA form, the CDR3 reads TGTGCCAGCAGTGCCCAGGCTAATCAGCCCCAGCATTTT.

This chain links TRBV7-7 with TRBJ2-2; 9 bases map to TRBD2. CDR3 length: 16 amino acids. J gave up 5 bases and V 5 bases, and 9 bases lay outside the gene matches. Per the germline V gene, CDR1 is SSHAT and CDR2 is FNYEAQ (reference sequence). This CDR3 is CASSPGGAGGTGELFF. In DNA form, the CDR3 reads TGTGCCAGCAGCCCGGGGGGAGCGGGAGGTACCGGGGAGCTGTTTTTT.

This clone showed up just once. The J gene is TRBJ1-5, the V gene TRBV28, with D possibly being TRBD1 (6 bases). V gave up 6 bases and J gave up 9 bases, with 21 bases separating them. The CDR3 covers 15 residues. Germline loops: CDR1 MDHEN, CDR2 SYDVKM. The CDR3 sequence: CASSRGGGGLWPQHF. CDR3 in DNA: TGTGCCAGCAGCCGCGGTGGCGGGGGCCTCTGGCCCCAGCATTTT.

This clone was detected only once. The chain couples TRBV5-1 to TRBJ1-4; no clear D. Deletions cut 0 bases from V and 0 bases from J, with 12 bases between. Germline loops: CDR1 SGHRS, CDR2 YFSETQ. This CDR3 is 17 amino acids long. The CDR3 DNA reads TGCGCCAGCAGCTTGGGACCCTTAGGGACAACTAATGAAAAACTGTTTTTT. It yields the protein CASSLGPLGTTNEKLFF.

The chain recombines TRBV18 with TRBJ2-7; D is possibly TRBD1 (6 bases). The CDR3 length is 13 residues. CDR1 and CDR2 from the germline V gene are KGHSH and LQKENI. Trimming shortened V by 4 bases and J by 2 bases, and 9 bases separated the two germline ends. The CDR3 is CASSRDTTYEQYF. The CDR3, as DNA: TGTGCCAGCTCACGGGACACCACCTACGAGCAGTACTTC.

The chain recombines TRBV28 with TRBJ1-1; D possibly corresponds to TRBD1 (5 bases). In germline, CDR1 is MDHEN, CDR2 SYDVKM. The CDR3 runs to 15 residues. V lost 6 bases, J lost 1 base, and 15 bases lay in between. The CDR3 bases are TGTGCCAGCAGCCGGGGCCGCCGCCGGAACACTGAAGCTTTCTTT. Encoded protein: CASSRGRRRNTEAFF. The full variable domain, with the rest looked up from reference TRBV28 and TRBJ1-1, is DVKVTQSSRYLVKRTGEKVFLECVQDMDHENMFWYRQDPGLGLRLIYFSYDVKMKEKGDIPEGYSVSREKKERFSLILESASTNQTSMYLCASSRGRRRNTEAFFGQGTRLTVV.

The chain is built from TRBV30 and TRBJ2-5; no reliable D call. Trimming left V 4 bases short and J 5 bases short, with 14 bases between. Germline V gives CDR1 GTSNPN, CDR2 SVGIG (reference sequence). The CDR3 sequence is 13 residues long. CDR3 loop: CAWTPLGRETQYF. The CDR3 nucleotides read TGTGCCTGGACCCCATTGGGTCGTGAGACCCAGTACTTC.

The chain employs TRBV28 and TRBJ1-5, with D unclear. Trimming stripped 4 bases from V and 1 base from J, with 5 bases between. CDR1 and CDR2 from the germline V gene are MDHEN and SYDVKM. This CDR3 is 13 amino acids long. The CDR3 sequence: CASSSVSNQPQHF. The CDR3 DNA reads as TGTGCCAGCAGTTCTGTCAGCAATCAGCCCCAGCATTTT.

The rearrangement uses TRBV6-1 and TRBJ1-5, with TRBD1 as a possible D gene (5 bases). Trimming shortened V by 6 bases and J by 1 base, and 10 bases separated the two germline ends. CDR3 length: 14 amino acids. CDR1 is MNHNS, CDR2 SASEGT, per germline. The DNA for the CDR3 is TGTGCCAGCAGAGGGGACGTAAGCAATCAGCCCCAGCATTTT. Protein product: CASRGDVSNQPQHF.

The J gene is TRBJ1-1, the V gene TRBV2; 10 bases are shared with TRBD1. CDR1 is SNHLY and CDR2 is FYNNEI in the germline V gene. The CDR3 runs to 19 residues. V lost 6 bases and J lost 8; bases outside the gene matches: 24. The CDR3: CASRTGTGDLKRQRREAFF. The CDR3 DNA is TGTGCCAGCAGAACCGGGACAGGGGATCTGAAGCGGCAGCGCAGGGAAGCTTTCTTT.

This clone was seen a single time. The chain uses TRBV27 and TRBJ1-5; the match to TRBD1 covers 8 bases. Germline CDR1 is MNHEY and CDR2 is SMNVEV (reference sequence). The J segment lost 5 bases and the V segment lost 8 bases, leaving 8 bases of the junction unmatched. The CDR3 length is 14 residues. The CDR3 DNA reads TGTGCCAGCGCTTCCGGACAGGGCGATCAGCCCCAGCATTTT. It encodes CASASGQGDQPQHF.

This rearrangement joins TRBV11-2 to TRBJ1-2, with 10 bases matching TRBD1. Germline V CDR1 and CDR2: SGHAT, FQNNGV. The CDR3 sequence is 16 residues long. The V segment lost 5 bases and the J segment 0 bases; nucleotides outside the gene matches: 6. The chain's CDR3 is CASSATGQGSNYGYTF. CDR3 sequence (DNA): TGTGCCAGCAGCGCAACGGGACAGGGGTCTAACTATGGCTACACCTTC.

This clone was recorded once. The chain recombines TRBV5-1 with TRBJ2-2; TRBD2 aligns across 11 bases. Germline assignment: CDR1 SGHRS and CDR2 YFSETQ. V gave up 4 bases and J gave up 0 bases; unmatched junction bases: 2. The CDR3 has 16 amino acids. The CDR3 region is CASSQTSGANTGELFF. DNA for the CDR3: TGCGCCAGCAGCCAGACTAGCGGGGCGAACACCGGGGAGCTGTTTTTT. The full variable domain, its missing parts supplied by reference TRBV5-1 and TRBJ2-2, is KAGVTQTPRYLIKTRGQQVTLSCSPISGHRSVSWYQQTPGQGLQFLFEYFSETQRNKGNFPGRFSGRQFSNSRSEMNVSTLELGDSALYLCASSQTSGANTGELFFGEGSRLTVL.